This T cell receptor beta chain was observed in a study of human T cells and chemical hapten exposure. Study-level results: TCRs above 1 in 1000 frequency stayed constant with DPC sensitization.

Time point: patch test 3, about 24 weeks after DPC sensitization. Treatment: therapeutic diphenylcyclopropenone sensitization with weekly scalp DPC. TCRdb reprocessed the RACE reads with MiXCR, giving one entry per CDR3 protein. Of tens of thousands of distinct CDR3 sequences in the sample, roughly 12% were seen once. The table lists this clonotype with many counts. Its antigen remains unknown. CDR3 length: 14 amino acids. Germline V CDR1 and CDR2: SNHLY, FYNNEI. Trimming took 6 bases from V and 1 from J, leaving 12 bases between them. This chain links TRBV2 with TRBJ1-1; D is uncertain. The origin of this receptor is a man aged 30 to 45 with alopecia areata. Some clones in this sample may be carry-over from other donors' samples. The starting material was whole blood, obtained in connection with sensitization to the hapten diphenylcyclopropenone (DPC). DNA for the CDR3: TGTGCCAGCAGAGCTCGACCCGCGAACACTGAAGCTTTCTTT. Amino acids: CASRARPANTEAFF.